The 8 T cell receptor beta chains below come from one sample, sequenced in a study of T cell changes during pregnancy in multiple sclerosis. The repertoire was sequenced with immunoSEQ multiplex PCR; TCRdb's copy has only in-frame clones and lacks some. The sample lists under 70,000 clones, 91% occurring once. Here the sequenced sample was peripheral blood, taken in the third trimester of pregnancy. These receptors originate from a female donor in good health, enrolled as a control in a pregnancy study.

This chain uses TRBV10-3 with TRBJ2-5; 9 bases line up with TRBD1. Germline V gene data show CDR1 as ENHRY and CDR2 as SYGVKD. This CDR3 is built from 12 residues. J lost 5 bases, V lost 11 bases, and 6 bases had no gene match. The CDR3 nucleotides read TGTGCCGCACAGGGGGCTGCCGAGACCCAGTACTTC. It yields the protein CAAQGAAETQYF.

On this clone itself: The junction shows a germline mismatch at one end, possibly a read error. The chain couples TRBV7-6 to TRBJ1-1; 8 positions agree with TRBD1. Germline assignment: CDR1 SGHVS and CDR2 FNYEAQ. The CDR3 is made up of 15 amino acids. CDR3 in amino acids: CASSVATGANTEAFF. The DNA of the CDR3 is TGTGCCAGCAGCGTAGCGACAGGGGCGAACACTGAAGCTTTCTTT.

This sequence joins TRBV7-9 and TRBJ2-1; D is unresolved. The V gene lost 2 bases and the J gene lost 5 bases, with 10 bases spanning the gap. The CDR3 contains 14 residues. From germline, CDR1 is SEHNR and CDR2 FQNEAQ (reference sequence). CDR3 nucleotide sequence: TGTGCCAGCAGCTTAACGCCCTCTAACAATGAGCAGTTCTTC. It specifies CASSLTPSNNEQFF.

This chain joins TRBV6-6 and TRBJ2-5; D possibly corresponds to TRBD1 (6 bases). Per the germline V gene, CDR1 is MNHNY and CDR2 is SVGAGI (reference sequence). This CDR3 region has 15 residues. The V and J ends lost 2 bases and 5 bases respectively, with 15 bases between them. CDR3: CASSYSYREGETQYF. The CDR3 DNA reads as TGTGCCAGCAGTTACAGTTACAGGGAAGGGGAGACCCAGTACTTC.

This CDR3 reads CASSPLEAGGNTGELFF. DNA for the CDR3: TGTGCCAGCTCACCTCTCGAGGCGGGGGGTAACACCGGGGAGCTGTTTTTT. The chain combines TRBV18 with TRBJ2-2; 8 nucleotides align to TRBD2. Germline loops: CDR1 KGHSH, CDR2 LQKENI. The CDR3 consists of 17 residues. The V and J ends lost 3 bases and 2 bases, in that order; junction bases with no gene match: 8.

V usage is TRBV7-2 and J usage is TRBJ2-2, with D unclear. CDR1 and CDR2 (germline): SGHTA, FQGNSA. The CDR3 totals 14 residues. The V and J ends lost 5 bases and 7 bases respectively, with 14 bases between them. The CDR3 DNA is TGTGCCAGCAGCCCGTTTGCGGTCGACGGGGAGCTGTTTTTT. This translates into CASSPFAVDGELFF.

The chain couples TRBV9 to TRBJ1-2; D perhaps matches TRBD1 (5 bases). The V gene's germline CDR1 is SGDLS and CDR2 YYNGEE. The length of the CDR3 is 14 residues. V was clipped by 0 bases and J by 8 bases, with 14 bases between them. CDR3 sequence reads: CASSVAARAEGYTF. CDR3 DNA: TGTGCCAGCAGCGTAGCCGCCAGGGCGGAAGGCTACACCTTC.

This rearrangement joins TRBV25-1 to TRBJ2-7, with D possibly TRBD2 on 5 matching bases. This CDR3 spans 12 amino acids. From germline, CDR1 is MGHDK and CDR2 SYGVNS. Deletions cut 8 bases from V and 3 bases from J, with 11 bases between. In DNA, the CDR3 is TGTGCCAGCGGAGCGGTGAGCTACGAGCAGTACTTC. As protein: CASGAVSYEQYF.